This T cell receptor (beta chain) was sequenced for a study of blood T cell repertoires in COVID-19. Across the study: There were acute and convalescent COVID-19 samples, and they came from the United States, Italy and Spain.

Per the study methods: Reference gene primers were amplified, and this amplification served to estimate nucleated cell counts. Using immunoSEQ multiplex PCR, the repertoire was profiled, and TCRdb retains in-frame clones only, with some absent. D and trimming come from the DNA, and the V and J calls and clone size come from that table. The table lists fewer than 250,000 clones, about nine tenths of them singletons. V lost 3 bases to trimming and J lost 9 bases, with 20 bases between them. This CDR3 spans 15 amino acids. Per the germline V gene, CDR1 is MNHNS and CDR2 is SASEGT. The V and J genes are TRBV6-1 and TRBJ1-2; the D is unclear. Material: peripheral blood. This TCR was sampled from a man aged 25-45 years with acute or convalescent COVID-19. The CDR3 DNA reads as TGTGCCAGCAGTGATACAGTCGCGAGTCTTCCTCGCTACACCTTC. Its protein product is CASSDTVASLPRYTF.